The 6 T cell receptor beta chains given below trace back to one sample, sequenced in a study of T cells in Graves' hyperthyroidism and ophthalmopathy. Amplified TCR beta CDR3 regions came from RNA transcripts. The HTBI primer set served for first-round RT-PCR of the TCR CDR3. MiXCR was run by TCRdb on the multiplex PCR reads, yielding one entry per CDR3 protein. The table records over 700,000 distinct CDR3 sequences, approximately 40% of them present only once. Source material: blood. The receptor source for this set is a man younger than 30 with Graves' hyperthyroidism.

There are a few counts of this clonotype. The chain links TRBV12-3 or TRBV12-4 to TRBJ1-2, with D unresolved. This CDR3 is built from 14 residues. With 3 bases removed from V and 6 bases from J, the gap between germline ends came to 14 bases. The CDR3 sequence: CASSFLLYGDGYTF. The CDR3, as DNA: TGTGCCAGCAGTTTTCTTCTGTATGGGGATGGCTACACCTTC.

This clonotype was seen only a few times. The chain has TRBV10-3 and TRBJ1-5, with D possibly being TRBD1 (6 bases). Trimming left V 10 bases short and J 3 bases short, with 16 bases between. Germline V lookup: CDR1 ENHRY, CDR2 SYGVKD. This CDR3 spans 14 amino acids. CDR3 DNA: TGTGCCACCGAGACAGGACGGCTCAATCAGCCCCAGCATTTT. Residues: CATETGRLNQPQHF.

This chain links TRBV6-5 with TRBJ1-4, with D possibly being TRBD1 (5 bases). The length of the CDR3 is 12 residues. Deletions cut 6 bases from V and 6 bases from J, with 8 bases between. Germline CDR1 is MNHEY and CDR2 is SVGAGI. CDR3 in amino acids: CASSQGHEKLFF. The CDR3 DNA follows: TGTGCCAGCAGCCAGGGCCATGAAAAACTGTTTTTT.

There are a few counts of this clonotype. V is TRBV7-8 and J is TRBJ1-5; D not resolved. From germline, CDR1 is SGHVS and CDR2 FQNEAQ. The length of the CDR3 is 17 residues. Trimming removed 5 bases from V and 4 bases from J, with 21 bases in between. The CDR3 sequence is CASSLRARVSPNQPQHF. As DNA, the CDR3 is TGTGCCAGCAGCCTCCGGGCCCGCGTTTCCCCGAATCAGCCCCAGCATTTT.

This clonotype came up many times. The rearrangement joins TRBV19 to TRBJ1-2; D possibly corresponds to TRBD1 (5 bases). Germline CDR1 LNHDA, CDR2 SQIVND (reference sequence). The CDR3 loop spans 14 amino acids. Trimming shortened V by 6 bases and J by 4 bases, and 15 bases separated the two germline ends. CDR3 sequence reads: CASSTPGTAYGYTF. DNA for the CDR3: TGTGCCAGTAGCACCCCCGGGACCGCCTATGGCTACACCTTC.

CDR3 amino acids: CASSQVFEGIPYEQYF. The DNA for the CDR3 is TGCGCCAGCAGCCAAGTCTTTGAGGGTATCCCCTACGAGCAGTACTTC. The V gene is TRBV4-3, the J gene TRBJ2-7; D might be TRBD2 (5 bases). The V gene lost 1 base and the J gene lost 2 bases, with 15 bases spanning the gap. The CDR3 covers 16 residues. CDR1 and CDR2 from the germline V gene are LGHNA and YSLEER.